The source of this TCR beta chain is a study of blood T cell repertoires in COVID-19. Study summary: Samples of COVID-19 (acute and convalescent) were obtained from the United States, Italy and Spain. T cells, B-cell-depleted T cells, or PBMCs supplied cDNA or gDNA.

The CDR3 extends over 14 amino acids. The V gene end was trimmed by 6 bases and the J gene end by 4 bases; junction bases not matched to a gene: 6. Germline CDR1 and CDR2: SNHLY and FYNNEI. In the source study's methods: Amplification from reference gene primers served as the basis for estimated nucleated cell counts. Measured with immunoSEQ multiplex PCR; TCRdb has only the in-frame clones, and not every one. V and J calls and clone size are as listed in that table; D and trimming were resolved from the DNA. The sample lists roughly 200,000 clones, 80% to 90% occurring once. The rearrangement joins TRBV2 to TRBJ2-4; 7 bases are a match to TRBD1. Sequenced input: peripheral blood. This clonotype originated in a woman between 40 and 50 years old with COVID-19, enrolled during active disease. The CDR3 DNA follows: TGTGCCAGCAGAGCCGGGACAGTTAAAAACATTCAGTACTTC. Encoded protein: CASRAGTVKNIQYF.